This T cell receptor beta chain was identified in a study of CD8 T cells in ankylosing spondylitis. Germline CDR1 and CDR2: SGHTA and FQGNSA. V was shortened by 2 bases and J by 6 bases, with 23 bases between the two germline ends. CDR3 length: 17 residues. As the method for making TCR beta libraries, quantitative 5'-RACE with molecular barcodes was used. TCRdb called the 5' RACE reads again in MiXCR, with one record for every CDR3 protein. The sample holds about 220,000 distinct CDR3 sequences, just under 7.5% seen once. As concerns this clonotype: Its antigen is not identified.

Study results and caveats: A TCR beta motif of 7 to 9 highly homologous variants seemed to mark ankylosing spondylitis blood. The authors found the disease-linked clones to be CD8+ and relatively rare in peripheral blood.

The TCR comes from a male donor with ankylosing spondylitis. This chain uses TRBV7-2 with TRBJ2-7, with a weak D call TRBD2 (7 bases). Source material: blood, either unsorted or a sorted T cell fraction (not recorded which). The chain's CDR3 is CASSLTWVVRGGSEQYF. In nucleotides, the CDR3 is TGTGCCAGCAGCTTAACTTGGGTCGTGAGGGGGGGCTCCGAGCAGTACTTC.